This record concerns one T cell receptor (beta chain) sequence. Its antigen is not identified. This CDR3 is also generated by other DNA sequences in the sample. Losses at the gene ends were 3 bases for V and 2 bases for J; bases not matched to a gene: 0. Germline values: CDR1 SGDLS, CDR2 YYNGEE. The CDR3 consists of 14 residues. TCRdb's copy holds only in-frame clones and misses some; the assay was immunoSEQ multiplex PCR. The repertoire holds a few million clones, with around 90% as singletons. The source of the sample is a study of shared clonotypes between healthy human individuals. Study outcomes and limitations: Shared clonotypes across all four donors exceeded non-shared ones in generation probability.

This chain joins TRBV9 and TRBJ2-7, with 12 nucleotides matching TRBD2. Specimen: naive CD4+ T cells from PBMCs. The subset here: CD45RA+ positively selected. This receptor was obtained from a man younger than 35 in good health. Some clones in this sample may be carry-over from other donors' samples. The CDR3 region has the DNA TGTGCCAGCAGCGCTAGCGGGAGGGCCTACGAGCAGTACTTC. As protein: CASSASGRAYEQYF.